This T cell receptor (beta chain) stems from a study of T-cell memory formation after mild COVID-19. Whole-study findings and limits: CD8+ contracting clones occupied EMRA, while CD4+ ones occupied mainly CM and EM. Clones shrinking from day 15 to 85 showed even CD4/CD8 mixes; later expanders tilted CD4+. Some responding clones appeared in pre-infection memory, suggesting cross-reactive memory joined.

TCRdb called the 5' RACE reads again in MiXCR, with one record for every CDR3 protein. The data show hundreds of thousands of distinct CDR3 sequences, about 16% seen once. Of note for this clonotype: The antigen is undetermined.

This CDR3 comprises 13 residues. Germline CDR1 and CDR2: SGHDT and YYEEEE. Trimming removed 7 bases at V and 2 bases at J, with 12 bases between. The chain joins TRBV5-6 to TRBJ2-5, with unresolved D. The receptor's source is a man between 18 and 35 years old who had mild COVID-19 (a few samples of this study predate the infection). Cell type and time point are not known. The material sequenced was PBMCs or a T cell subset sorted from them (not recorded which). The CDR3 DNA is TGTGCCAGCGCTGCCAGGATTCAAGAGACCCAGTACTTC. Encoded protein: CASAARIQETQYF. Based on the CDR3 plus reference TRBV5-6 and TRBJ2-5, the full variable domain is DAGVTQSPTHLIKTRGQQVTLRCSPKSGHDTVSWYQQALGQGPQFIFQYYEEEERQRGNFPDRFSGHQFPNYSSELNVNALLLGDSALYLCASAARIQETQYFGPGTRLLVL.